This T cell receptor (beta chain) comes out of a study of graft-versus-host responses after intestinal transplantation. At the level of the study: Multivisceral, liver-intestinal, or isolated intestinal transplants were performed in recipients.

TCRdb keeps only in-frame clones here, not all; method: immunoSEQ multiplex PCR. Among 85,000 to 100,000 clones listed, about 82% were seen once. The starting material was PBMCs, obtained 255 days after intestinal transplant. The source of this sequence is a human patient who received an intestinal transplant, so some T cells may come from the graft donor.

CDR3 protein: CASSLGTGELFF. The DNA for the CDR3 is TGTGCCAGCAGCTTAGGAACCGGGGAGCTGTTTTTT. The chain recombines TRBV13 with TRBJ2-2; no firm D call. V lost 0 bases, J lost 5 bases, and 1 base lay in between. Per the germline V gene, CDR1 is PRHDT and CDR2 is FYEKMQ (reference sequence). The CDR3 covers 12 residues.